The clone carrying this T cell receptor beta chain was observed at least ten times. The target antigen is unknown. Time point denoted: patch test 1, 2 weeks after DPC sensitization. As to treatment: therapeutic diphenylcyclopropenone sensitization with weekly scalp DPC. The starting material, unfractionated whole blood, was used for total RNA extraction. The data were obtained in a study of human T cells and chemical hapten exposure. Looking at the study overall: All through the approximately 22-week study, the scalp of each patient received diphenylcyclopropenone doses weekly. How much TCR each sample yielded varied, mostly because pooled library volumes differed slightly.

MiXCR, applied by TCRdb to the RACE reads, yields one record per CDR3 protein. The sample lists 370,000 or so distinct CDR3 sequences, around 5% occurring once. Germline V gene data show CDR1 as ENHRY and CDR2 as SYGVKD. There are 14 residues in the CDR3. The J segment lost 5 bases and the V segment lost 4 bases, leaving 6 bases of the junction unmatched. Findings and limits, study-wide: Expanded TCRs clustered into significantly more large CDR3 similarity groups than controls, the analysis revealed.

This material consisted of whole blood, taken in connection with sensitization to the hapten diphenylcyclopropenone (DPC). This chain joins TRBV10-3 and TRBJ2-7, with 9 bases matching TRBD1. The source of this sequence is a woman in her forties or fifties with alopecia areata. Some clones in this sample may be carry-over from other donors' samples. The CDR3 nucleotides read TGTGCCATCAGTGGTTCCGGACAGGGGAACGAGCAGTACTTC. The encoded protein is CAISGSGQGNEQYF.